This T cell receptor (beta chain) was identified during a study of blood T cell repertoires in COVID-19. V lost 2 bases and J lost 0, with 19 bases in between. The CDR3 sequence is 18 residues long. In terms of age and location, participants ranged from roughly 18 to 100 years and lived in approximately 26 US areas. Method: immunoSEQ multiplex PCR; TCRdb's copy keeps in-frame clones and lacks some. The table records about 300,000 clones, around nine tenths of them present only once. The sequence was collected from a woman aged 25 to 39 who had recovered from COVID-19. V gene TRBV23-1 combines with J gene TRBJ1-1; D is perhaps TRBD1 (5 bases). TRBV23-1 is identified as an open reading frame with a role that is uncertain. The sample consisted of PBMCs or T cells enriched from blood (not recorded which). CDR3 loop: CASSQIDLDRSMNTEAFF. The CDR3 nucleotides read TGCGCCAGCAGTCAAATCGACCTAGACAGATCGATGAACACTGAAGCTTTCTTT.